Listed below are T cell receptor beta chains from one sample, sequenced in a study of blood T cell repertoires in COVID-19. Some clones are missing from TCRdb's copy, which holds only in-frame ones; the method was immunoSEQ multiplex PCR. This sample has more than 200,000 clones; around nine tenths occur once, and the top ten carry around 4%. Source material: PBMCs or T cells enriched from blood (not recorded which). The source is a woman aged 25 to 39 who had recovered from COVID-19. The CDR3 runs from the conserved cysteine through the conserved F or W.

j_gene | v_gene | CDR3aa
TRBJ2-1 | TRBV6-5 | CASKAGVHNEQFF
TRBJ1-2 | TRBV7-2 | CASSPRTGDGYTF
TRBJ2-1 | TRBV28 | CASSLAVSYNEQFF
TRBJ2-1 | TRBV5-4 | CASSWRGGGEQFF
TRBJ1-1 | TRBV7-3 | CASSGRQNTEAFF
TRBJ1-2 | TRBV30 | CAWSGQNYGYTF
TRBJ2-1 | TRBV29-1 | CSFQGDRYNEQFF
TRBJ2-7 | TRBV27 | CASTSPLTSGRSEQYF
TRBJ1-5 | TRBV6-1 | CASSEAGQGVNQPQHF
TRBJ1-1 | TRBV28 | CASSLQIPNTEAFF
TRBJ1-6 | TRBV5-5 | CASSLGGVRSPLHF
TRBJ2-7 | TRBV5-6 | CASSPGLEYEQYF
TRBJ1-4 | TRBV7-6 | CASSFRDRGEKLFF
TRBJ1-5 | TRBV7-2 | CASSPGVGGDQPQHF
TRBJ1-3 | TRBV19 | CASRTGTGTGNTIYF
TRBJ2-7 | TRBV6-5 | CASSPGTGRYEQYF
TRBJ1-5 | TRBV28 | CASSPPGGWADQPQHF
TRBJ1-5 | TRBV19 | CASSMNGPGGNQPQHF
TRBJ1-6 | TRBV28 | CASSLSGQGAQLEPLHF
TRBJ2-3 | TRBV29-1 | CSVEDPADGLRDTQYF
TRBJ1-6 | TRBV9 | CASSVQGQGNSPLHF
TRBJ2-3 | TRBV7-2 | CASSSRTGGDTQYF
TRBJ1-2 | TRBV6-5 | CASTQGRPPAGGYTF
TRBJ2-3 | TRBV5-1 | CASSPGATILGGTDTQYF
TRBJ2-2 | TRBV6-5 | CASIHQGYNTGELFF
TRBJ1-5 | TRBV28 | CASSYDGEVLVGNQPQHF
TRBJ2-2 | TRBV3-1/TRBV3-2 | CASSASGTGNTGELFF
TRBJ2-1 | TRBV11-2 | CASSPGTSGSNEQFF
TRBJ2-1 | TRBV4-2 | CASSLTSGRGRNEQFF
TRBJ1-2 | TRBV18 | CASSPDRGRSPNYGYTF